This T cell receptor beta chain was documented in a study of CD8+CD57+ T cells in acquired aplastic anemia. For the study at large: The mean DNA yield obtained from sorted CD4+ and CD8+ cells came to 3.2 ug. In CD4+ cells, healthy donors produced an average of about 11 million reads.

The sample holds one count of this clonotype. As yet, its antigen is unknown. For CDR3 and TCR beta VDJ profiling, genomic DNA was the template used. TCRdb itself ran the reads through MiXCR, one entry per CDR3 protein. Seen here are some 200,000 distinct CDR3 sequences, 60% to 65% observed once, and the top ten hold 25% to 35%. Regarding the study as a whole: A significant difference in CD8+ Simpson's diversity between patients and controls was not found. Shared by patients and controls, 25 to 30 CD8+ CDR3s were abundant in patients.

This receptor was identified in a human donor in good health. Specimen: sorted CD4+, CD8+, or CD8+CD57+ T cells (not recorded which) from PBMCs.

In nucleotides, the CDR3 is TGTGCCAGCAGCGCCTACCGGGACAGGACTGAAGCTTTCTTT. It is translated as CASSAYRDRTEAFF. This sequence joins TRBV11-2 and TRBJ1-1; 8 bases match TRBD1. The germline V gene has CDR1 SGHAT and CDR2 FQNNGV. The ends lost 5 bases at V and 5 bases at J; junction bases unmatched: 7. The CDR3 is 14 amino acids. The entire variable domain, with the rest obtained from reference TRBV11-2 and TRBJ1-1, is as follows: EAGVAQSPRYKIIEKRQSVAFWCNPISGHATLYWYQQILGQGPKLLIQFQNNGVVDDSQLPKDRFSAERLKGVDSTLKIQPAKLEDSAVYLCASSAYRDRTEAFFGQGTRLTVV.